Listed below are T cell receptor beta chains from one sample, sequenced in a study of tumor and adjacent non-tumor tissue in lung cancer. TCRdb fed the multiplex PCR reads into MiXCR, producing one record per CDR3 protein. Found here are 40,000 to 55,000 distinct CDR3 sequences, 74% of them singletons; the top ten hold 20% to 30%. Input material: distant non-tumor lung tissue. These receptors were obtained from a woman aged 60-75 years with non-small cell lung cancer. The CDR3 runs from the conserved cysteine through the conserved F or W. D genes are given only for firm matches. Clone size, where shown, is once, few, many, or a class for clones that have expanded.

abundance,d_gene,v_gene,j_gene,CDR3aa,CDR3nt
many,NA,TRBV6-2/TRBV6-3,TRBJ2-5,CASSRPPYTGRMGQETQYF,TGTGCCAGCAGCCGACCTCCTTATACGGGGCGCATGGGGCAAGAGACCCAGTACTTC
NA,NA,TRBV12-3/TRBV12-4,TRBJ2-5,CASSLGLKEIQYF,TGCGCTAGCAGTTTAGGGCTGAAAGAGATCCAGTACTTC
NA,TRBD2,TRBV30,TRBJ2-7,CAWIKGLAGVYDQYF,TGTGCCTGGATCAAGGGACTAGCGGGAGTTTACGACCAGTACTTC
NA,NA,TRBV6-2/TRBV6-3,TRBJ2-7,CASNTGTARMEQYF,TGTGCCAGCAATACCGGGACCGCCCGAATGGAGCAGTACTTC
NA,TRBD2,TRBV6-2/TRBV6-3,TRBJ2-1,CASRAGGHYNEQFF,TGTGCCAGCAGGGCGGGGGGGCATTACAATGAGCAGTTCTTC
NA,NA,TRBV6-5,TRBJ2-5,CASSRIGGQKTRYF,TGCGCCAGCAGTCGGATAGGGGGTCAAAAGACCCGGTACTTC
many,NA,TRBV20-1,TRBJ2-7,CSARAGGNSYEQYF,TGCAGTGCTAGAGCCGGGGGTAACTCCTACGAGCAGTACTTC
few,NA,TRBV4-3,TRBJ2-1,CAGSLRWLETPFYNEQFF,TGCGCCGGCAGCCTCCGGTGGCTCGAGACGCCCTTTTACAATGAGCAGTTCTTC
NA,NA,TRBV6-2/TRBV6-3,TRBJ2-1,CASSYISNEQFF,TGTGCCAGCAGTTACATTAGCAATGAACAGTTCTTC
NA,TRBD1,TRBV19,TRBJ2-1,CASTAQGQGTRQFF,TGTGCAAGTACTGCGCAGGGACAGGGGACGAGGCAGTTCTTC
NA,TRBD1,TRBV28,TRBJ2-6,CASWADRGLSGTNVLTF,TGTGCCAGCTGGGCGGACAGGGGGCTATCCGGGACCAACGTCCTGACTTTC
few,NA,TRBV20-1,TRBJ2-5,CSARSRRGSETQYF,TGCAGTGCTAGATCTCGGAGGGGGTCAGAGACCCAGTACTTC
NA,NA,TRBV6-2/TRBV6-3,TRBJ2-2,CPSSYTQQSANTGELLF,TGTCCCAGCAGTTACACCCAACAGAGTGCCAACACCGGGGAGCTGCTTTTT
NA,NA,TRBV6-2/TRBV6-3,TRBJ2-2,CASSYGSDTGEMFF,TGTGCCAGCAGTTATGGGAGCGACACCGGGGAGATGTTTTTT
once,NA,TRBV12-3/TRBV12-4,TRBJ2-1,CASAPSRGDNEQFF,TGTGCCAGCGCCCCTTCTCGGGGAGACAATGAGCAATTCTTC
NA,NA,TRBV4-2,TRBJ1-6,CASSKEWGSSYDSPLHF,TGTGCCAGCAGCAAAGAATGGGGGAGCTCCTATGATTCACCCCTCCACTTT
once,NA,TRBV4-3,TRBJ2-5,CASNQKEGAWETQYF,TGCGCCAGTAACCAGAAGGAGGGGGCGTGGGAGACCCAGTACTTC
NA,TRBD1,TRBV6-6,TRBJ2-7,CTSSRRTGGDYEQCF,TGTACCAGCAGTCGCCGGACAGGGGGAGACTACGAGCAGTGCTTC
medium-sized,NA,TRBV6-6,TRBJ2-2,CASSYQTNTGELFF,TGTGCCAGCAGTTACCAGACGAACACCGGGGAGCTGTTTTTT
once,TRBD1,TRBV11-3,TRBJ2-7,CASSQDRGYERYF,TGTGCCAGCAGCCAGGACAGGGGGTACGAGCGGTACTTC
NA,NA,TRBV9,TRBJ1-3,CTSSVGPRGGNTIYF,TGTACCAGCAGCGTAGGACCCAGGGGCGGAAACACCATATATTTT
many,NA,TRBV5-1,TRBJ1-4,CASSLEGLGEKLFF,TGCGCCAGCAGCTTGGAGGGCCTCGGGGAAAAACTGTTTTTT
NA,NA,TRBV4-3,TRBJ1-2,CASSQDTVPGTVNGYTF,TGCGCCAGCAGTCAAGATACGGTTCCCGGGACGGTGAATGGCTACACCTTC
many,NA,TRBV14,TRBJ2-2,CASSPWTGAGELFF,TGTGCCAGCAGCCCATGGACTGGGGCCGGGGAGCTGTTTTTT
NA,TRBD1,TRBV5-4,TRBJ2-1,CASSSDGGQGVDTEQFF,TGTGCCAGCAGCTCGGATGGCGGACAGGGAGTTGACACTGAGCAGTTCTTC
NA,NA,TRBV4-3,TRBJ2-7,CATSQLPVAGFSYEQYF,TGCGCCACCAGCCAACTCCCAGTGGCAGGCTTCTCCTACGAGCAGTACTTC
NA,TRBD1,TRBV6-5,TRBJ2-5,CASSRTGTQKAQYF,TGTGCCAGCAGTCGGACAGGGACTCAAAAGGCCCAGTACTTC
many,NA,TRBV4-1,TRBJ2-2,CASSQVRNTGELFF,TGCGCCAGCAGCCAAGTCCGGAACACCGGGGAGCTGTTTTTT
few,NA,TRBV29-1,TRBJ1-5,CSVSRDGDNQPQHF,TGCAGCGTCAGCCGGGATGGTGACAATCAGCCCCAGCATTTT
many,NA,TRBV24-1,TRBJ2-2,CATTGGKTGELFF,TGTGCCACCACCGGGGGAAAGACCGGGGAGCTGTTTTTT
NA,NA,TRBV20-1,TRBJ1-5,CSASGGLHRPQHF,TGCAGTGCTAGCGGAGGGCTTCATAGGCCCCAGCATTTT
NA,TRBD1,TRBV4-3,TRBJ1-6,CATSLYRDRISPLHF,TGCGCCACCAGCCTCTACCGGGACAGGATTTCACCCCTCCACTTT
NA,TRBD1,TRBV20-1,TRBJ2-5,CTPAQGAVETQYF,TGCACCCCCGCACAGGGGGCGGTGGAGACCCAGTACTTC
NA,NA,TRBV11-2,TRBJ1-1,CASSLDRAPGTEAFF,TGTGCCAGCAGCTTAGATCGGGCGCCCGGGACTGAAGCTTTCTTT
NA,NA,TRBV2,TRBJ2-7,CASSEQGYEQYF,TGTGCCAGCAGTGAACAGGGCTACGAGCAGTACTTC
many,NA,TRBV6-2/TRBV6-3,TRBJ1-3,CASSYKERNWNTIYF,TGTGCCAGCAGTTACAAGGAAAGGAACTGGAACACCATATATTTT
few,TRBD1,TRBV6-5,TRBJ2-5,CVSSRTGDQKTHYF,TGTGTCAGCAGTCGGACAGGGGATCAGAAGACCCACTACTTC
NA,NA,TRBV5-5,TRBJ1-1,CTSSVGQSRSNTEAFF,TGTACCAGCAGCGTGGGGCAATCACGATCGAACACTGAGGCTTTCTTT
NA,TRBD1,TRBV6-2/TRBV6-3,TRBJ2-1,CASSYGQGARDEQFF,TGTGCCAGCAGTTACGGGCAGGGGGCGCGGGATGAGCAGTTCTTC
NA,NA,TRBV6-5,TRBJ2-3,CASRRAGVRDQPQYF,TGTGCCAGCAGACGCGCCGGGGTCAGAGATCAGCCCCAGTATTTT
NA,NA,TRBV12-3/TRBV12-4,TRBJ2-2,CASRFGLNTGELFF,TGTGCCAGCAGATTTGGACTTAACACCGGGGAGCTGTTTTTT
NA,NA,TRBV4-2,TRBJ1-4,CASSQGIGDMEKLFF,TGTGCCAGCAGCCAAGGGATAGGGGACATGGAAAAACTGTTTTTT
many,NA,TRBV20-1,TRBJ2-7,CSARDSLRRRRYEQYF,TGCAGTGCTAGAGATTCTTTGCGGAGGAGGAGGTACGAGCAGTACTTC
NA,NA,TRBV6-1,TRBJ2-6,CASGTEGSGVNALAF,TGTGCCAGCGGTACCGAGGGGTCTGGGGTCAACGCCCTGGCTTTC
few,NA,TRBV24-1,TRBJ2-2,CAITGGKTGELFF,TGTGCCATCACCGGGGGAAAGACCGGGGAGCTGTTTTTT
NA,NA,TRBV7-9,TRBJ2-7,CASNFKASYEQYF,TGTGCCAGCAACTTCAAGGCTTCCTACGAGCAGTACTTC
NA,NA,TRBV4-3,TRBJ1-1,CVSSQDEMGSLGTDTFF,TGCGTCAGCAGCCAAGATGAGATGGGGTCCCTGGGCACTGATACTTTCTTT
NA,NA,TRBV6-5,TRBJ1-6,CVSTYQELYSPLHF,TGTGTCAGCACTTACCAGGAATTGTATTCACCCCTCCACTTT
NA,TRBD1,TRBV28,TRBJ1-5,CSPGQEKGCYQPQHF,TGTTCCCCAGGACAGGAAAAAGGGTGCTATCAGCCCCAGCATTTT
NA,NA,TRBV6-1,TRBJ2-2,CAGSYYINTGELFF,TGTGCCGGCAGTTATTACATAAACACCGGGGAGCTGTTTTTT
many,NA,TRBV19,TRBJ2-7,CASSRDMGNSYEQYF,TGTGCCAGTAGTAGAGACATGGGAAACTCCTACGAGCAGTACTTC
many,NA,TRBV5-4,TRBJ1-3,CASSLAGSSGNTIYF,TGTGCCAGCAGCTTGGCGGGTAGCTCTGGAAACACCATATATTTT